The 30 T cell receptor beta chains reported below all come from one sample, sequenced in a study of cytomegalovirus exposure and HLA in healthy donors. The repertoire was sequenced with immunoSEQ multiplex PCR; TCRdb's copy has only in-frame clones and lacks some. The table lists about 170,000 clones, approximately 86% of them singletons. Material: PBMCs. The receptors were gathered from a woman under 30 in good health and CMV-seronegative.

This sequence joins TRBV7-9 and TRBJ2-1, with D tentatively TRBD1 (5 bases). Germline V gene data show CDR1 as SEHNR and CDR2 as FQNEAQ (reference sequence). V lost 5 bases and J 5 bases, leaving 16 bases between the germline ends. The CDR3 is 15 residues long. CDR3 nucleotide sequence: TGTGCCAGCAGCCAACTAATAGGGGAAAACAATGAGCAGTTCTTC. This encodes CASSQLIGENNEQFF.

The genes are TRBV19 and TRBJ1-6; TRBD1 agrees at 7 bases. The CDR3 is made up of 14 amino acids. The J segment lost 9 bases and the V segment lost 5 bases, leaving 7 bases of the junction unmatched. Germline CDR1 LNHDA, CDR2 SQIVND (reference sequence). CDR3 nucleotide sequence: TGTGCCAGTAGTCCCCGACAGGGTAGTTCACCCCTCCACTTT. Translating it yields CASSPRQGSSPLHF.

This clone was found a few times. This rearrangement joins TRBV4-1 to TRBJ1-5, with D perhaps TRBD1 (5 bases). The CDR3 contains 14 residues. Germline loops: CDR1 MGHRA, CDR2 YSYEKL. Trimming stripped 6 bases from V and 4 bases from J, with 13 bases between. CDR3 coding DNA: TGCGCCAGCAGGAGTGGGCAGGGAAATCAGCCCCAGCATTTT. It encodes CASRSGQGNQPQHF.

The chain is built from TRBV18 and TRBJ1-5; a weak D match, TRBD1 (5 bases). Germline V gene sequence: CDR1 KGHSH, CDR2 LQKENI. V was clipped by 4 bases and J by 6 bases, with 19 bases between them. The CDR3 covers 16 residues. The CDR3 protein is CASSQTVGGVLQPQHF. The CDR3 DNA sequence: TGTGCCAGCTCACAAACAGTGGGGGGTGTTCTTCAGCCCCAGCATTTT.

This clone occurred many times. The genes are TRBV6-6 and TRBJ2-7, with a tentative D call TRBD1 (6 bases). CDR1 MNHNY and CDR2 SVGAGI come from the germline V gene (reference sequence). Trimming took off 0 bases at V and 2 bases at J, with 11 bases between the two ends. The CDR3 is 15 residues long. DNA for the CDR3: TGTGCCAGCAGTTACTCCCACAGGGAACCCTACGAGCAGTACTTC. Translated, it gives CASSYSHREPYEQYF.

The V gene is TRBV6-4, the J gene TRBJ2-3; TRBD1 might be the D (6 bases). Trimming removed 6 bases at V and 1 base at J, with 8 bases between. Germline CDR1 reads MRHNA; CDR2 reads SNTAGT. The length of the CDR3 is 13 residues. CDR3 in amino acids: CASSRQGTDTQYF. CDR3 nucleotide sequence: TGTGCCAGCAGCCGACAGGGCACAGATACGCAGTATTTT.

This chain links TRBV27 with TRBJ2-7, with D unresolved. Germline CDR1 reads MNHEY; CDR2 reads SMNVEV (reference sequence). CDR3 size: 14 residues. The germline V and J ends were trimmed by 5 bases and 2 bases, with 13 bases remaining between them. CDR3 in DNA: TGTGCCAGCAGTCCGATAGAGAAAGCCTACGAGCAGTACTTC. It translates to CASSPIEKAYEQYF.

The CDR3 nucleotides are TGTGCCAGCAGCCTTCTAGCCACTGAGCAGTTCTTC. It specifies CASSLLATEQFF. This chain connects TRBV4-2 to TRBJ2-1, with D possibly matching TRBD2 (5 bases). From germline, CDR1 is LGHNA and CDR2 YNFKEQ. CDR3 size: 12 residues. V was shortened by 4 bases and J by 9 bases, with 10 bases between the two germline ends.

The CDR3 bases are TGTGCCAGCAGCCCCGGGGACATTCTAGGGACAGTCAACAATGAGCAGTTCTTC. It codes for CASSPGDILGTVNNEQFF. The V call is TRBV28, the J call TRBJ2-1, with TRBD1 matching over 7 bases. Germline V lookup: CDR1 MDHEN, CDR2 SYDVKM. The J segment lost 5 bases and the V segment lost 6 bases, leaving 19 bases of the junction unmatched. The CDR3 extends over 18 amino acids.

The chain is built from TRBV4-3 and TRBJ1-4; D perhaps matches TRBD1 (6 bases). Germline V gives CDR1 LGHNA, CDR2 YSLEER. V lost 1 base to trimming and J lost 5 bases, with 14 bases between them. The CDR3 is 16 amino acids. CDR3 sequence: CASSQGARGGNEKLFF. The CDR3 DNA reads as TGCGCCAGCAGCCAAGGGGCAAGGGGGGGAAATGAAAAACTGTTTTTT.

The chain combines TRBV13 with TRBJ1-1, with TRBD1 as a possible D gene (6 bases). The CDR3 contains 15 residues. V lost 5 bases and J 2 bases, leaving 15 bases between the germline ends. Germline V lookup: CDR1 PRHDT, CDR2 FYEKMQ (reference sequence). The CDR3 region is CASSVPLQGNTEAFF. The CDR3 DNA follows: TGTGCCAGCAGCGTACCCTTACAGGGAAACACTGAAGCTTTCTTT.

The V call is TRBV5-4, the J call TRBJ2-6, with D possibly TRBD1 on 7 matching bases. The germline gives CDR1 SGHNT, CDR2 YYREEE (reference sequence). Trimming pared 4 bases from V and 9 bases from J, leaving 17 bases between. The CDR3 spans 15 residues. This CDR3 is CASSPPGGYGNVLTF. The CDR3 DNA follows: TGTGCCAGCAGCCCCCCAGGGGGGTATGGCAACGTCCTGACTTTC.

V and J are TRBV6-1 and TRBJ1-2; no reliable D call. Germline CDR1 reads MNHNS; CDR2 reads SASEGT. Trimming took off 3 bases at V and 7 bases at J, with 18 bases between the two ends. CDR3 size: 15 residues. The CDR3 region is CASSDFGYGSGGYTF. DNA for the CDR3: TGTGCCAGCAGTGATTTCGGGTATGGATCTGGTGGCTACACCTTC.

J is TRBJ2-5 and V is TRBV6-1; 9 positions agree with TRBD2. After removal of 0 bases from V and 4 bases from J, the junction contained 6 bases not matched to a gene. The CDR3 covers 16 residues. Germline-derived CDR1 and CDR2 are MNHNS and SASEGT. This chain's CDR3 is CASSEALSGRGETQYF. CDR3 bases: TGTGCCAGCAGTGAAGCGCTTAGCGGGAGAGGAGAGACCCAGTACTTC.

The chain links TRBV5-1 to TRBJ2-7; 11 positions match TRBD1. CDR3 length: 14 residues. The V and J ends lost 5 bases and 5 bases, in that order; junction bases with no gene match: 6. Looked up from germline, CDR1 is SGHRS and CDR2 is YFSETQ. The chain's CDR3 is CASRGTGGSNEQYF. The CDR3, as DNA: TGCGCCAGCAGGGGGACAGGGGGGTCCAACGAGCAGTACTTC.

This clone was detected once. This chain joins TRBV19 and TRBJ2-7, with D uncertain. V was cut by 4 bases and J by 0 bases, with 4 bases left in between. Germline loops: CDR1 LNHDA, CDR2 SQIVND (reference sequence). CDR3 size: 12 residues. As DNA, the CDR3 is TGTGCCAGTAGTACCAACTCCTACGAGCAGTACTTC. This sequence encodes CASSTNSYEQYF.

The CDR3 here is CATSSEGGDGNTIYF. The CDR3 DNA reads TGTGCCACCAGTTCCGAGGGGGGGGATGGAAACACCATATATTTT. The V gene is TRBV15, the J gene TRBJ1-3; the D gene is possibly TRBD1 (6 bases). Germline CDR1 and CDR2: LNHNV and YYDKDF (reference sequence). This CDR3 contains 15 residues. The V gene lost 6 bases and the J gene lost 3 bases, with 15 bases spanning the gap.

V gene TRBV5-1 combines with J gene TRBJ1-4; the D is unclear. Germline loops: CDR1 SGHRS, CDR2 YFSETQ. The CDR3 is made up of 15 amino acids. Trimming left V 4 bases short and J 0 bases short, with 10 bases between. The CDR3 region is CASSLVYPTNEKLFF. DNA of the CDR3: TGCGCCAGCAGCCTAGTGTACCCAACTAATGAAAAACTGTTTTTT.

V gene TRBV7-9 combines with J gene TRBJ1-1; 7 positions agree with TRBD1. Looked up from germline, CDR1 is SEHNR and CDR2 is FQNEAQ (reference sequence). The CDR3 loop spans 15 amino acids. With 5 bases clipped from V and 0 bases from J, the junction kept 6 bases outside the gene matches. DNA for the CDR3: TGTGCCAGCAGCCCAGGGGGAGGAATGAACACTGAAGCTTTCTTT. Amino acid sequence: CASSPGGGMNTEAFF.

The rearrangement links TRBV7-8 to TRBJ2-7, with 11 nucleotides matching TRBD1. The V gene's germline CDR1 is SGHVS and CDR2 FQNEAQ. The CDR3 has 15 amino acids. Trimming took 5 bases from V and 7 from J; bases not matched to a gene: 10. For the CDR3, the DNA is TGTGCCAGCAGCCGCACCCCGGGACAGGGGGAAGAGCAGTACTTC. It is translated as CASSRTPGQGEEQYF.

V usage is TRBV2 and J usage is TRBJ1-4, with 8 bases that match TRBD1. After removal of 6 bases from V and 0 bases from J, the junction contained 12 bases not matched to a gene. Germline CDR1 is SNHLY and CDR2 is FYNNEI. CDR3 length equals 18 residues. CDR3 loop: CASRLWTGSSATNEKLFF. The DNA of the CDR3 is TGTGCCAGCAGACTATGGACAGGGTCATCGGCAACTAATGAAAAACTGTTTTTT.

V is TRBV15 and J is TRBJ1-3; D is unclear. This CDR3 has 15 residues. The germline CDR1 and CDR2 sequences are LNHNV and YYDKDF (reference sequence). V gave up 6 bases and J gave up 0 bases, with 12 bases separating them. CDR3 sequence: CATSQDKSSGNTIYF. The DNA of the CDR3 is TGTGCCACCAGTCAAGACAAGAGCTCTGGAAACACCATATATTTT.

The chain joins TRBV5-1 to TRBJ1-1; TRBD1 agrees at 9 bases. This CDR3 is 14 amino acids long. The V gene's germline CDR1 is SGHRS and CDR2 YFSETQ. The J segment lost 4 bases and the V segment lost 4 bases, leaving 5 bases of the junction unmatched. CDR3 protein: CASSPGQGPTEAFF. In DNA form, the CDR3 reads TGCGCCAGCAGCCCAGGACAGGGGCCCACTGAAGCTTTCTTT.

This sequence joins TRBV6-5 and TRBJ2-1; 13 bases align to TRBD2. The V gene's germline CDR1 is MNHEY and CDR2 SVGAGI. The CDR3 spans 15 residues. V lost 6 bases to trimming and J lost 7 bases; unmatched junction nucleotides: 6. CDR3 DNA sequence: TGTGCCAGCAGGGAGACTAGCGGGAGGCAAAATGAGCAGTTCTTC. It codes for CASRETSGRQNEQFF.

This sequence joins TRBV5-1 and TRBJ2-3, with TRBD2 matching 11 bases. V dropped 2 bases and J dropped 4; count of bases not matched to a gene: 9. The CDR3 has 17 amino acids. The V gene's germline CDR1 is SGHRS and CDR2 YFSETQ. CDR3 coding DNA: TGCGCCAGCAGCTTTTCAACCTTAGCGGGAGGGGCAGATACGCAGTATTTT. Translation gives CASSFSTLAGGADTQYF.

The gene calls are TRBV5-1 and TRBJ2-3, with TRBD1 identical over 8 bases. Germline V lookup: CDR1 SGHRS, CDR2 YFSETQ. V was clipped by 7 bases and J by 5 bases; unmatched bases: 6. This CDR3 has 13 amino acids. The CDR3 reads CASQTGGRDTQYF. The CDR3 DNA is TGCGCCAGCCAAACAGGGGGGAGAGATACGCAGTATTTT. The full variable domain, in which reference TRBV5-1 and TRBJ2-3 provide the parts outside the CDR3, is KAGVTQTPRYLIKTRGQQVTLSCSPISGHRSVSWYQQTPGQGLQFLFEYFSETQRNKGNFPGRFSGRQFSNSRSEMNVSTLELGDSALYLCASQTGGRDTQYFGPGTRLTVL.

The DNA of the CDR3 is TGTGCCAGCAGCCTGACTAGCGGACAAGAGACCCAGTACTTC. This sequence encodes CASSLTSGQETQYF. The rearrangement links TRBV7-3 to TRBJ2-5, with 9 bases lining up with TRBD2. CDR3 size: 14 residues. V trimming: 5 bases; J trimming: 2 bases; junction bases outside the gene matches: 3. Germline CDR1 SGHTA, CDR2 FQGTGA.

The count of this clone is one. The gene calls are TRBV9 and TRBJ2-5; no clear D. Trimming took 4 bases from V and 2 from J, leaving 18 bases between them. The CDR3 is 16 amino acids. Germline lookup yields CDR1 SGDLS and CDR2 YYNGEE. The CDR3 is CASSTLDIPAQETQYF. The CDR3 DNA reads as TGTGCCAGCAGCACTTTAGACATCCCCGCTCAAGAGACCCAGTACTTC.

Here the CDR3 reads CASSEALRGNQPQHF. In DNA form, the CDR3 reads TGTGCCAGCAGTGAAGCGCTTCGAGGCAATCAGCCCCAGCATTTT. The chain is built from TRBV2 and TRBJ1-5, with unresolved D. V gave up 0 bases and J gave up 2 bases, with 8 bases separating them. Per the germline V gene, CDR1 is SNHLY and CDR2 is FYNNEI. The CDR3 runs 15 residues. Variable domain in full (rest from reference TRBV2 and TRBJ1-5): EPEVTQTPSHQVTQMGQEVILRCVPISNHLYFYWYRQILGQKVEFLVSFYNNEISEKSEIFDDQFSVERPDGSNFTLKIRSTKLEDSAMYFCASSEALRGNQPQHFGDGTRLSIL.

This chain connects TRBV4-2 to TRBJ1-2; D is possibly TRBD1 (6 bases). The germline V gene encodes CDR1 LGHNA and CDR2 YNFKEQ. V was trimmed by 0 bases and J by 6 bases, leaving 17 bases between them. The CDR3 contains 16 residues. As DNA, the CDR3 is TGTGCCAGCAGCCAAGATCTTTCAGGGGCCTTGGATGGCTACACCTTC. Translation: CASSQDLSGALDGYTF.